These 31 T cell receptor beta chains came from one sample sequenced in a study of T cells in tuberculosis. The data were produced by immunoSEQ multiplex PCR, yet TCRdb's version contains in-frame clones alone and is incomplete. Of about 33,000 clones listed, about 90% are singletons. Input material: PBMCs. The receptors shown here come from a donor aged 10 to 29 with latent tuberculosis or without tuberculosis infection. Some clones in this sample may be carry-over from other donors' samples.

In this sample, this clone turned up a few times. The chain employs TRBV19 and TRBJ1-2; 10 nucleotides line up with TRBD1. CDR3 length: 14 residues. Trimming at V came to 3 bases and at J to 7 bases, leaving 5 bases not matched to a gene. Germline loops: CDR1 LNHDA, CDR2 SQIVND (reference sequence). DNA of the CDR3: TGTGCCAGTAGTATCAGCGGACAGGGGGGTGGCTACACCTTC. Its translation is CASSISGQGGGYTF.

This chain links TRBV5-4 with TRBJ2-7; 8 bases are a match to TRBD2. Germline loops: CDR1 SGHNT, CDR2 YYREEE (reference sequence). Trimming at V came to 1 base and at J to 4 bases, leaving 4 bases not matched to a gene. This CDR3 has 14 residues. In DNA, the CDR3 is TGTGCCAGCAGCTTGCGGGGGGGCAGGTACGAGCAGTACTTC. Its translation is CASSLRGGRYEQYF.

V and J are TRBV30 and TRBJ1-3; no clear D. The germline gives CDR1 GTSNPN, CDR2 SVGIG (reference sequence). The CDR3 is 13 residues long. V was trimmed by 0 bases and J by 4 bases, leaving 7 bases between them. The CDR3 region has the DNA TGTGCCTGGAGTGTACTCGGGGGAAACACCATATATTTT. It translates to CAWSVLGGNTIYF.

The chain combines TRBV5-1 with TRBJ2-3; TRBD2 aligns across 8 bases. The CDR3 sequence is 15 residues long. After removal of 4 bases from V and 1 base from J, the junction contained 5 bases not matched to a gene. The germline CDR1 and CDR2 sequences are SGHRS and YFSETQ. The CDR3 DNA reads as TGCGCCAGCAGCACGGGGGGGCCCCGCACAGATACGCAGTATTTT. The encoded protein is CASSTGGPRTDTQYF.

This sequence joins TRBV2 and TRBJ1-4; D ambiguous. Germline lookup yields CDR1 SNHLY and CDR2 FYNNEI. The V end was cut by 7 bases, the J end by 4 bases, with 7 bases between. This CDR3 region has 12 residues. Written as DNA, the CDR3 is TGTGCCAGCAAAGGACTTAATGAAAAACTGTTTTTT. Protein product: CASKGLNEKLFF.

CDR3 bases: TGTGCCAGCTCACCATTGGGGACTGCTAACTATGGCTACACCTTC. This encodes CASSPLGTANYGYTF. The V gene is TRBV18, the J gene TRBJ1-2, with D possibly being TRBD1 (5 bases). Deletions cut 2 bases from V and 0 bases from J, with 10 bases between. Germline assignment: CDR1 KGHSH and CDR2 LQKENI. This CDR3 contains 15 residues. Drawing the rest from reference TRBV18 and TRBJ1-2, the complete variable domain is NAGVMQNPRHLVRRRGQEARLRCSPMKGHSHVYWYRQLPEEGLKFMVYLQKENIIDESGMPKERFSAEFPKEGPSILRIQQVVRGDSAAYFCASSPLGTANYGYTFGSGTRLTVV.

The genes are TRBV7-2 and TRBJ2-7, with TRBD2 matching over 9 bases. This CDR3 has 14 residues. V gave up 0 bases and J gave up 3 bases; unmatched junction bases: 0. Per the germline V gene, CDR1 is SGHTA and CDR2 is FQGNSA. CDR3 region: CASSLASGSYEQYF. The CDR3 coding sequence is TGTGCCAGCAGCTTAGCTAGCGGGAGCTACGAGCAGTACTTC.

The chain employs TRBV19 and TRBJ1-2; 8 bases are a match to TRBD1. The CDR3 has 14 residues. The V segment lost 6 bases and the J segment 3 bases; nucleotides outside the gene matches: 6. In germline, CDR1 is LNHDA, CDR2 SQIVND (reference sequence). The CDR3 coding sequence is TGTGCCAGTAGACGAGGGGGACAGGACTATGGCTACACCTTC. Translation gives CASRRGGQDYGYTF.

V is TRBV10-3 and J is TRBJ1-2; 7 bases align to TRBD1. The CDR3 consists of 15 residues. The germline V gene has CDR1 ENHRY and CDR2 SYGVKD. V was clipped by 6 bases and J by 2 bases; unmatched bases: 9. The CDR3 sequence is CAISRPEQGNYGYTF. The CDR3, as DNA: TGTGCCATCAGCCGACCCGAACAGGGGAACTATGGCTACACCTTC.

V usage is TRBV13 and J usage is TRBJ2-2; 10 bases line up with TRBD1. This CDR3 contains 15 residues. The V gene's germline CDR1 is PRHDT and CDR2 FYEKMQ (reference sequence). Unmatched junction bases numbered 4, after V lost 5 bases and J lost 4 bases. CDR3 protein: CASSARTGGTGELFF. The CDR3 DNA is TGTGCCAGCAGCGCGAGGACAGGGGGCACCGGGGAGCTGTTTTTT.

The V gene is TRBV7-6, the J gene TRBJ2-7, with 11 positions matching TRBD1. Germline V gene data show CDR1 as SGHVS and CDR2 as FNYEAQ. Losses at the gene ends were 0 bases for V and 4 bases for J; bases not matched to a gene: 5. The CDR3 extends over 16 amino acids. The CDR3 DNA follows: TGTGCCAGCAGCTTAGCCGGACAGGGGGCTGTATACGAGCAGTACTTC. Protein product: CASSLAGQGAVYEQYF.

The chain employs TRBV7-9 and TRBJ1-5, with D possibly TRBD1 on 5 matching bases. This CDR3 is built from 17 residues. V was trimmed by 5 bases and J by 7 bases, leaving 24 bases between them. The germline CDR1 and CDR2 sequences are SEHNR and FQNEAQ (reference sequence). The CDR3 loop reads CASSLPATEIRGQPQHF. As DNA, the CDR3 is TGTGCCAGCAGCCTACCCGCGACAGAAATACGAGGACAGCCCCAGCATTTT.

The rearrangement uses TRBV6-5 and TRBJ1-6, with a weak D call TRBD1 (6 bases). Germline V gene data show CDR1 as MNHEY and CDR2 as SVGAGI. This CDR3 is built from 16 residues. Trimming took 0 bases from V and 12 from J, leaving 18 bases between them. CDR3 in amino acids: CASSYSLTGQGIPLHF. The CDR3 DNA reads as TGTGCCAGCAGTTACTCACTTACAGGGCAGGGGATACCCCTCCACTTT.

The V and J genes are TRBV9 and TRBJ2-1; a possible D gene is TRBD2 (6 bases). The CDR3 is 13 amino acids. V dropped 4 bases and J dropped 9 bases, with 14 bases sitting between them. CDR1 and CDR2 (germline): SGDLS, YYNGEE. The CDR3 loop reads CASSFGTVGEQFF. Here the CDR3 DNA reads TGTGCCAGCAGCTTCGGGACTGTGGGTGAGCAGTTCTTC.

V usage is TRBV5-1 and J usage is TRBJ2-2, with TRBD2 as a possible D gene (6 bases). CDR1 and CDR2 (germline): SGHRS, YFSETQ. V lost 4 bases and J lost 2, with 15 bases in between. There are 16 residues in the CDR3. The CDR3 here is CASSHTSPPNTGELFF. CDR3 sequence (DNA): TGCGCCAGCAGCCATACTAGCCCTCCCAACACCGGGGAGCTGTTTTTT.

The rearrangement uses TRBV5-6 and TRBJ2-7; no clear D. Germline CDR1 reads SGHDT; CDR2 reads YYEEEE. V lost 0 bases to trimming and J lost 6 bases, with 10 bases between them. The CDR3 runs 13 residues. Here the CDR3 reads CASSLASAPEQYF. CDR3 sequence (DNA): TGTGCCAGCAGCTTGGCAAGCGCTCCCGAGCAGTACTTC.

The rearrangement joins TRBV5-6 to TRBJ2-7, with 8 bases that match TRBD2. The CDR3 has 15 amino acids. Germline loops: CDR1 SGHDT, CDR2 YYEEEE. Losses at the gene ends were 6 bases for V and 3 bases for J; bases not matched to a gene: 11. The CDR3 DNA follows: TGTGCCAGCACCCCGGGACGGGGGGGAGGCTACGAGCAGTACTTC. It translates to CASTPGRGGGYEQYF. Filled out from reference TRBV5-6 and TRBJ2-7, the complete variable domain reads DAGVTQSPTHLIKTRGQQVTLRCSPKSGHDTVSWYQQALGQGPQFIFQYYEEEERQRGNFPDRFSGHQFPNYSSELNVNALLLGDSALYLCASTPGRGGGYEQYFGPGTRLTVT.

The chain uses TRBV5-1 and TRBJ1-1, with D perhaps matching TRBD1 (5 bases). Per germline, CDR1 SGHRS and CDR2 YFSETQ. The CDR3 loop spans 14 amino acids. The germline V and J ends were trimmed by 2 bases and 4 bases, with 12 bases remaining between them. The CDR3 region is CASSFGQGGTEAFF. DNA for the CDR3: TGCGCCAGCAGCTTCGGGCAGGGAGGCACTGAAGCTTTCTTT.

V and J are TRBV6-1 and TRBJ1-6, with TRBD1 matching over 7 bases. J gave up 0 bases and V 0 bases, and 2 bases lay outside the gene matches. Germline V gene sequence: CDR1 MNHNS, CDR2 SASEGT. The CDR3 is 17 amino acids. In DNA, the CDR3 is TGTGCCAGCAGTGAAGCACAGGGGAGCTCCTATAATTCACCCCTCCACTTT. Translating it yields CASSEAQGSSYNSPLHF.

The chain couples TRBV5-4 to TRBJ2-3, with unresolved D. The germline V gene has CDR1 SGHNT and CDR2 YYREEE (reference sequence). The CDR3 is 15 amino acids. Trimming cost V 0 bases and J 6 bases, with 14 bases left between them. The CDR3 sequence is CASSLGAGTIDTQYF. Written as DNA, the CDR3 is TGTGCCAGCAGCTTGGGTGCAGGCACCATTGATACGCAGTATTTT.

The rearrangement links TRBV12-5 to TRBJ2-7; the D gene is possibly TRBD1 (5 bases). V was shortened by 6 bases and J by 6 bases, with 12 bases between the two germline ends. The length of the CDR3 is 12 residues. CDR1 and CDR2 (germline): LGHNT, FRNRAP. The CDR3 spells CASGQTESEQYF. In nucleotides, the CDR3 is TGTGCTAGTGGCCAGACAGAGTCCGAGCAGTACTTC.

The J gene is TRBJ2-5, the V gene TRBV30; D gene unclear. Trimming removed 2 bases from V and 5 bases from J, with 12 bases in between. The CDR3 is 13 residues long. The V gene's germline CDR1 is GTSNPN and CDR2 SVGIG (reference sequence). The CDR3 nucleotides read TGTGCCTGGAGTCAAGGAGACTGGGAGACCCAGTACTTC. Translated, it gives CAWSQGDWETQYF.

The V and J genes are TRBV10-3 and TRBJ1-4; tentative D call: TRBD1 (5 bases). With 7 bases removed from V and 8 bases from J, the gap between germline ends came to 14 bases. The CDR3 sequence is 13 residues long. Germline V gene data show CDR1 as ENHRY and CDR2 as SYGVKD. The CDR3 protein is CAIKAREGEKLFF. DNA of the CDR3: TGTGCCATCAAGGCCAGGGAGGGAGAAAAACTGTTTTTT.

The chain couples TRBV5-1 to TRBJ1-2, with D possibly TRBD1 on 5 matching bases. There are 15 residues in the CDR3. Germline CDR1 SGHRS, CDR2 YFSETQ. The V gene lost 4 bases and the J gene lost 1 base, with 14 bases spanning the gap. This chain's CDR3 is CASSPGGDYNYGYTF. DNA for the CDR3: TGCGCCAGCAGCCCCGGCGGGGACTATAACTATGGCTACACCTTC.

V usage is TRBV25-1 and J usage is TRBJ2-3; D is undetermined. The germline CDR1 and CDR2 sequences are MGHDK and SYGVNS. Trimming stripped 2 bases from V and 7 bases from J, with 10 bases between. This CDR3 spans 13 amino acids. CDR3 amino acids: CASSETVANTQYF. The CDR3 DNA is TGTGCCAGCAGTGAAACCGTGGCCAATACGCAGTATTTT.

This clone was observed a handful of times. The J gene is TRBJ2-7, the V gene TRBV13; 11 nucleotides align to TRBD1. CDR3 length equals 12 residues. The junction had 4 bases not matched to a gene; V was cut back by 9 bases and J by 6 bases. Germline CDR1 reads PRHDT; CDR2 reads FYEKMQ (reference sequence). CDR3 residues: CASSGTGGEQYF. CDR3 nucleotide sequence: TGTGCCAGTTCCGGGACAGGGGGCGAGCAGTACTTC. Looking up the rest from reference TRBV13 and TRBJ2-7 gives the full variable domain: AAGVIQSPRHLIKEKRETATLKCYPIPRHDTVYWYQQGPGQDPQFLISFYEKMQSDKGSIPDRFSAQQFSDYHSELNMSSLELGDSALYFCASSGTGGEQYFGPGTRLTVT.

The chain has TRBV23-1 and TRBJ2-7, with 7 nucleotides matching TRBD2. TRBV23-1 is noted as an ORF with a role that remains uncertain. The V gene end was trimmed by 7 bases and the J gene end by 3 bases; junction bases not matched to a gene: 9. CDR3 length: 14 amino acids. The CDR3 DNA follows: TGCGCCAGCACCTTGGTCGGGGGGAGCTACGAGCAGTACTTC. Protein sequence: CASTLVGGSYEQYF.

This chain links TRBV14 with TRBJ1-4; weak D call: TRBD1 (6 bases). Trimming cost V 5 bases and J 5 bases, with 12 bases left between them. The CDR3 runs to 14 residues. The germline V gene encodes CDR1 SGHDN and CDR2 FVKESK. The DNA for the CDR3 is TGTGCCAGCAGCGTTAAGGGGGACAATGAAAAACTGTTTTTT. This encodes CASSVKGDNEKLFF.

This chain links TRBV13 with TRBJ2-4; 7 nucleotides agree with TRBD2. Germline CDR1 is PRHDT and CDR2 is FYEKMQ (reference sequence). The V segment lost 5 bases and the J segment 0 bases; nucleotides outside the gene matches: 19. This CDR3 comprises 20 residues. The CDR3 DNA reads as TGTGCCAGCAGCCCTGCCCCCAGCGGGACGGATTACGGAGCCAAAAACATTCAGTACTTC. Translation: CASSPAPSGTDYGAKNIQYF.

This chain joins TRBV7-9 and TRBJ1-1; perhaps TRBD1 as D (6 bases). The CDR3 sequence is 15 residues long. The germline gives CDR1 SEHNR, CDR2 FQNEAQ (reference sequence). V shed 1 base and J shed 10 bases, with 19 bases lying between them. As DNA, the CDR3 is TGTGCCAGCAGCTTAGTGGGGACAATAGGAGATGTAGCTTTCTTT. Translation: CASSLVGTIGDVAFF.

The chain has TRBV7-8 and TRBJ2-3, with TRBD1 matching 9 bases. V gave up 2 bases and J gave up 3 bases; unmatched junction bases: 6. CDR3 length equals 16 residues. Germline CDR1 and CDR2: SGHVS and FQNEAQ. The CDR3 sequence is CASSLRWDRATDTQYF. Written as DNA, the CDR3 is TGTGCCAGCAGCTTAAGGTGGGACAGGGCAACAGATACGCAGTATTTT.